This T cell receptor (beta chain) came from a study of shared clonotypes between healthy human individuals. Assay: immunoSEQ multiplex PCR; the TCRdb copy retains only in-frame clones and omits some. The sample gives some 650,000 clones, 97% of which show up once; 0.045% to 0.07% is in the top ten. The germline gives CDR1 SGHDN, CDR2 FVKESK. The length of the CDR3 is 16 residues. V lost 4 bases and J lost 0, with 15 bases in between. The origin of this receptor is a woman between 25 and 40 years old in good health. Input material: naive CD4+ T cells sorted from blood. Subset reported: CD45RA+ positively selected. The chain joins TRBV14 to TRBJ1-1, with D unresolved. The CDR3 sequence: CASSPLRWTVNTEAFF. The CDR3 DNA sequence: TGTGCCAGCAGCCCCCTTCGTTGGACGGTGAACACTGAAGCTTTCTTT.